The 32 T cell receptor beta chains below all came from one sample that was sequenced in a study of blood T cell repertoires in COVID-19. Clones were sequenced by immunoSEQ multiplex PCR, and TCRdb holds only the in-frame ones, with some missing. The repertoire holds more than 9,500 clones, with 85% as singletons. Material: peripheral blood. The receptors originated from a human donor in a cohort sampled during active COVID-19.

CDR3 protein: CASSETGQGSGEQYF. DNA for the CDR3: TGTGCCAGCAGTGAAACGGGACAGGGGTCGGGCGAGCAGTACTTC. The chain couples TRBV2 to TRBJ2-7; 10 bases are shared with TRBD1. Trimming removed 2 bases from V and 6 bases from J; junction bases left unmatched: 7. Germline-derived CDR1 and CDR2 are SNHLY and FYNNEI. This CDR3 is 15 amino acids long.

This clone was detected a few times. The V and J genes are TRBV21-1 and TRBJ1-2. TRBV21-1 is a pseudogene segment. CDR3 size: 14 residues. The CDR3 DNA follows: TGTGCCAGCAGCAAAGGCGGGGGGGCCTATGGCTACACCTTC. As protein: CASSKGGGAYGYTF.

The chain joins TRBV6-4 to TRBJ1-2; D is perhaps TRBD1 (6 bases). CDR1 is MRHNA and CDR2 is SNTAGT in the germline V gene. Trimming took off 8 bases at V and 8 bases at J, with 27 bases between the two ends. This CDR3 contains 16 residues. The CDR3 sequence: CASPSGTKIHTGGYTF. CDR3 sequence (DNA): TGTGCCAGCCCATCCGGGACAAAGATTCATACAGGAGGCTACACCTTC.

This clone rates as medium-sized. Additional DNA sequences in this sample encode the identical CDR3. The rearrangement joins TRBV19 to TRBJ2-7; the D is unclear. The CDR3 is 14 residues long. V was trimmed by 1 base and J by 2 bases, leaving 9 bases between them. Germline assignment: CDR1 LNHDA and CDR2 SQIVND (reference sequence). The CDR3 nucleotides are TGTGCCAGTAGTATAGGGGCAGGAACCTACGAGCAGTACTTC. The encoded protein is CASSIGAGTYEQYF.

CDR3 loop: CASSGGFSYEQYF. In DNA form, the CDR3 reads TGTGCCAGCAGCGGGGGGTTCTCCTACGAGCAGTACTTC. V usage is TRBV7-2 and J usage is TRBJ2-7; D possibly corresponds to TRBD2 (6 bases). The germline gives CDR1 SGHTA, CDR2 FQGNSA. V dropped 5 bases and J dropped 0 bases, with 8 bases sitting between them. The CDR3 covers 13 residues.

This clone was counted once. The V call is TRBV10-2, the J call TRBJ1-4; 7 bases align to TRBD1. The trim removed 2 bases at V and 7 bases at J, leaving 7 bases unmatched. Germline CDR1 and CDR2: WSHSY and SAAADI. The CDR3 extends over 15 amino acids. Written as DNA, the CDR3 is TGCGCCAGCAGTGAGCCCAGGGGGGCTTTTGAAAAACTGTTTTTT. It yields the protein CASSEPRGAFEKLFF.

A single count supports this clone. This chain connects TRBV7-9 to TRBJ1-2; maybe TRBD1 (6 bases). The germline V gene has CDR1 SEHNR and CDR2 FQNEAQ (reference sequence). The CDR3 spans 15 residues. V lost 0 bases and J 8 bases, leaving 16 bases between the germline ends. The DNA of the CDR3 is TGTGCCAGCAGCTTAGCGTCTCCAGGGGCTAGGGGCTACACCTTC. This encodes CASSLASPGARGYTF.

This chain joins TRBV7-8 and TRBJ2-5; TRBD2 aligns across 7 bases. Germline V gene lookup returns CDR1 SGHVS and CDR2 FQNEAQ. This CDR3 comprises 14 residues. Unmatched junction bases numbered 5, after V lost 3 bases and J lost 4 bases. The CDR3 DNA is TGTGCCAGCAGCTTCATAATAGCGGGAGAGACCCAGTACTTC. This sequence encodes CASSFIIAGETQYF.

The rearrangement uses TRBV11-2 and TRBJ2-5; possible D gene TRBD2, 6 bases. Per germline, CDR1 SGHAT and CDR2 FQNNGV. The CDR3 extends over 14 amino acids. Trimming removed 6 bases at V and 0 bases at J, with 11 bases between. CDR3 sequence reads: CASSRGENQETQYF. CDR3 nucleotide sequence: TGTGCCAGCAGTCGCGGGGAGAACCAAGAGACCCAGTACTTC. The complete variable domain, with remaining parts taken from reference TRBV11-2 and TRBJ2-5, reads EAGVAQSPRYKIIEKRQSVAFWCNPISGHATLYWYQQILGQGPKLLIQFQNNGVVDDSQLPKDRFSAERLKGVDSTLKIQPAKLEDSAVYLCASSRGENQETQYFGPGTRLLVL.

The chain has TRBV7-3 and TRBJ2-7; a possible D gene is TRBD1 (5 bases). Germline-derived CDR1 and CDR2 are SGHTA and FQGTGA. CDR3 length equals 15 residues. The V and J ends lost 0 bases and 1 base respectively, with 10 bases between them. CDR3 protein: CASSLTGQGSYEQYF. In DNA form, the CDR3 reads TGTGCCAGCAGCTTAACCGGCCAGGGATCCTACGAGCAGTACTTC.

The chain carries TRBV3-1 (or the pseudogene TRBV3-2) and TRBJ2-7; TRBD2 might be the D (5 bases). This CDR3 is built from 16 residues. The V and J ends lost 0 bases and 3 bases respectively, with 15 bases between them. The V gene's germline CDR1 is LGHDT and CDR2 YNNKEL (reference sequence). The DNA for the CDR3 is TGTGCCAGCAGCCAAGATTCGGCTAGCCAGGTCTACGAGCAGTACTTC. This sequence encodes CASSQDSASQVYEQYF.

This chain connects TRBV24-1 to TRBJ1-2, with D possibly TRBD1 on 5 matching bases. This CDR3 has 14 amino acids. Trimming left V 2 bases short and J 4 bases short, with 10 bases between. The germline V gene encodes CDR1 KGHDR and CDR2 SFDVKD. CDR3 residues: CATSDWQGAYGYTF. In DNA form, the CDR3 reads TGTGCCACCAGTGATTGGCAGGGCGCCTATGGCTACACCTTC.

This clone was counted a single time. The rearrangement joins TRBV3-1 (or the pseudogene TRBV3-2) to TRBJ2-7; D call uncertain. The CDR3 is 16 amino acids. CDR1 and CDR2 from the germline V gene are LGHDT and YNNKEL (reference sequence). V lost 3 bases and J 6 bases, leaving 21 bases between the germline ends. CDR3 nucleotide sequence: TGTGCCAGCAGCCACTTGACCCCCGGCGGTTCGGGCGAGCAGTACTTC. It yields the protein CASSHLTPGGSGEQYF.

The genes are TRBV19 and TRBJ1-5; TRBD1 matches 9 bases. From germline, CDR1 is LNHDA and CDR2 SQIVND (reference sequence). Unmatched junction bases numbered 8, after V lost 5 bases and J lost 0 bases. The CDR3 runs to 17 residues. In DNA form, the CDR3 reads TGTGCCAGTAGTTCGAATGGACAGGGGCTTAGCAATCAGCCCCAGCATTTT. Amino acid sequence: CASSSNGQGLSNQPQHF.

This chain uses TRBV30 with TRBJ1-3; TRBD1 matches 8 bases. The V and J ends lost 0 bases and 3 bases, in that order; junction bases with no gene match: 4. Germline CDR1 is GTSNPN and CDR2 is SVGIG (reference sequence). The CDR3 covers 15 residues. In DNA form, the CDR3 reads TGTGCCTGGAGTGTAGGACAGGGCCTTGGAAACACCATATATTTT. It translates to CAWSVGQGLGNTIYF.

The V and J genes are TRBV6-4 and TRBJ2-3; TRBD2 agrees at 10 bases. V trimming: 4 bases; J trimming: 1 base; junction bases outside the gene matches: 8. The CDR3 is 17 residues long. Germline CDR1 and CDR2: MRHNA and SNTAGT. In DNA, the CDR3 is TGTGCCAGCAGTGTATTGGCTAGCGGGGGCCGCACAGATACGCAGTATTTT. Its protein product is CASSVLASGGRTDTQYF.

The chain links TRBV3-1 (or the pseudogene TRBV3-2) to TRBJ1-4; the D gene is possibly TRBD1 (6 bases). Germline CDR1 is LGHDT and CDR2 is YNNKEL (reference sequence). Trimming cost V 1 base and J 8 bases, with 14 bases left between them. This CDR3 is built from 15 residues. In DNA, the CDR3 is TGTGCCAGCAGCCAAGGATATCCAGGGGACGAAAAACTGTTTTTT. This encodes CASSQGYPGDEKLFF.

Only one count was recorded for this clone. The chain couples TRBV9 to TRBJ2-7; D remains unclear. V was clipped by 4 bases and J by 3 bases, with 11 bases between them. The CDR3 has 13 residues. The V gene's germline CDR1 is SGDLS and CDR2 YYNGEE. CDR3 loop: CASSREVNYEQYF. CDR3 DNA: TGTGCCAGCAGCCGAGAGGTAAACTACGAGCAGTACTTC.

V is TRBV9 and J is TRBJ1-1; the D is unclear. The germline gives CDR1 SGDLS, CDR2 YYNGEE. Trimming shortened V by 0 bases and J by 6 bases, and 15 bases separated the two germline ends. This CDR3 has 15 residues. CDR3 sequence reads: CASSVGGRGVAEAFF. CDR3 nucleotide sequence: TGTGCCAGCAGCGTAGGAGGGCGCGGGGTTGCTGAAGCTTTCTTT.

This clone has just one count. The chain is built from TRBV7-9 and TRBJ2-5, with 9 nucleotides matching TRBD1. After removal of 5 bases from V and 4 bases from J, the junction contained 8 bases not matched to a gene. Germline loops: CDR1 SEHNR, CDR2 FQNEAQ (reference sequence). This CDR3 comprises 15 residues. This chain's CDR3 is CASSNGQGRGETQYF. In DNA form, the CDR3 reads TGTGCCAGCAGCAACGGACAGGGGAGGGGAGAGACCCAGTACTTC.

The chain carries TRBV4-1 and TRBJ2-7, with 13 bases aligning to TRBD2. Germline V CDR1 and CDR2: MGHRA, YSYEKL. The CDR3 runs 19 residues. V lost 3 bases to trimming and J lost 4 bases; unmatched junction nucleotides: 15. The CDR3 nucleotides read TGCGCCAGCAGCCATCCTCAGGGGACTAGCGGGAATAAAGGTTACGAGCAGTACTTC. As protein: CASSHPQGTSGNKGYEQYF.

This chain connects TRBV28 to TRBJ2-3; TRBD2 agrees at 8 bases. The CDR3 runs to 15 residues. Per germline, CDR1 MDHEN and CDR2 SYDVKM. V dropped 7 bases and J dropped 1; count of bases not matched to a gene: 7. Here the CDR3 reads CASTSSGGGTDTQYF. CDR3 in DNA: TGTGCCAGCACCTCGTCGGGGGGGGGCACAGATACGCAGTATTTT.

The chain joins TRBV5-4 to TRBJ2-1; TRBD2 agrees at 7 bases. The junction had 5 bases not matched to a gene; V was cut back by 2 bases and J by 0 bases. CDR3 length: 16 amino acids. Looked up from germline, CDR1 is SGHNT and CDR2 is YYREEE (reference sequence). CDR3 protein: CASSFGGSSSYNEQFF. The CDR3 DNA reads TGTGCCAGCAGCTTCGGCGGGAGCAGCTCCTACAATGAGCAGTTCTTC. Based on the CDR3 plus reference TRBV5-4 and TRBJ2-1, the full variable domain is ETGVTQSPTHLIKTRGQQVTLRCSSQSGHNTVSWYQQALGQGPQFIFQYYREEENGRGNFPPRFSGLQFPNYSSELNVNALELDDSALYLCASSFGGSSSYNEQFFGPGTRLTVL.

The chain is built from TRBV6-1 and TRBJ1-5, with TRBD1 as a possible D gene (5 bases). CDR3 length: 15 residues. In germline, CDR1 is MNHNS, CDR2 SASEGT. V was trimmed by 1 base and J by 3 bases, leaving 10 bases between them. CDR3 nucleotides: TGTGCCAGCAGTGAAGGTCAGGGCTACAATCAGCCCCAGCATTTT. The encoded protein is CASSEGQGYNQPQHF.

The chain joins TRBV11-2 to TRBJ1-4; D call uncertain. V was clipped by 2 bases and J by 0 bases, with 7 bases between them. Germline V CDR1 and CDR2: SGHAT, FQNNGV. This CDR3 contains 15 residues. CDR3 amino acids: CASSLQVATNEKLFF. The CDR3 nucleotides are TGTGCCAGCAGCTTACAGGTTGCAACTAATGAAAAACTGTTTTTT.

The J gene is TRBJ2-2, the V gene TRBV19; D remains ambiguous. Germline assignment: CDR1 LNHDA and CDR2 SQIVND (reference sequence). Trimming took 7 bases from V and 7 from J, leaving 7 bases between them. The CDR3 consists of 11 residues. The CDR3 is CASKFGGELFF. The CDR3 DNA reads as TGTGCCAGTAAGTTCGGCGGGGAGCTGTTTTTT.

V is TRBV28 and J is TRBJ1-2; 7 bases are a match to TRBD1. CDR3 length equals 14 residues. Trimming removed 5 bases from V and 4 bases from J; junction bases left unmatched: 7. The germline gives CDR1 MDHEN, CDR2 SYDVKM. The CDR3 reads CASSTNRGGYGYTF. CDR3 bases: TGTGCCAGCAGTACCAACAGGGGCGGCTATGGCTACACCTTC.

In regard to this clone: An end of the junction differs from the germline gene, which may be a read error. The gene calls are TRBV7-3 and TRBJ1-2; a weak D match, TRBD1 (6 bases). Germline-derived CDR1 and CDR2 are SGHTA and FQGTGA. The CDR3 runs 13 residues. The CDR3 here is CASSLTKAGEFAF. The CDR3 nucleotides are TGTGCCAGCAGCTTAACTAAGGCAGGGGAGTTCGCCTTC.

The rearrangement uses TRBV7-2 and TRBJ2-1; the match to TRBD2 covers 8 bases. V trimming: 7 bases; J trimming: 6 bases; junction bases outside the gene matches: 14. The CDR3 totals 16 residues. The germline V gene encodes CDR1 SGHTA and CDR2 FQGNSA. The CDR3 nucleotides read TGTGCCAGCAAGCGTTGGTCTTCGGGGGGGTCCAATGAGCAGTTCTTC. Its protein is CASKRWSSGGSNEQFF.

The chain has TRBV10-3 and TRBJ2-7; TRBD2 is a possible D gene (7 bases). The CDR3 consists of 18 residues. The V gene's germline CDR1 is ENHRY and CDR2 SYGVKD. V was clipped by 0 bases and J by 0 bases, with 18 bases between them. CDR3 nucleotide sequence: TGTGCCATCAGTGAGTCGATTGGGGGGGGCACCCTCTCCTACGAGCAGTACTTC. Translating gives CAISESIGGGTLSYEQYF.

The chain has TRBV5-4 and TRBJ2-1; D is possibly TRBD2 (6 bases). With 3 bases removed from V and 8 bases from J, the gap between germline ends came to 15 bases. The CDR3 length is 14 residues. CDR1 SGHNT and CDR2 YYREEE come from the germline V gene (reference sequence). The DNA for the CDR3 is TGTGCCAGCAGCTCTGACCCGGGGGAGGATGAGCAGTTCTTC. This sequence encodes CASSSDPGEDEQFF.

This chain connects TRBV10-3 to TRBJ1-5; 7 positions agree with TRBD1. Germline lookup yields CDR1 ENHRY and CDR2 SYGVKD. The CDR3 consists of 14 residues. V was pared by 8 bases and J by 4 bases, with 8 bases of the junction left unmatched. The CDR3 loop reads CAIGGTDVNQPQHF. CDR3 bases: TGTGCCATCGGCGGGACAGACGTGAATCAGCCCCAGCATTTT.